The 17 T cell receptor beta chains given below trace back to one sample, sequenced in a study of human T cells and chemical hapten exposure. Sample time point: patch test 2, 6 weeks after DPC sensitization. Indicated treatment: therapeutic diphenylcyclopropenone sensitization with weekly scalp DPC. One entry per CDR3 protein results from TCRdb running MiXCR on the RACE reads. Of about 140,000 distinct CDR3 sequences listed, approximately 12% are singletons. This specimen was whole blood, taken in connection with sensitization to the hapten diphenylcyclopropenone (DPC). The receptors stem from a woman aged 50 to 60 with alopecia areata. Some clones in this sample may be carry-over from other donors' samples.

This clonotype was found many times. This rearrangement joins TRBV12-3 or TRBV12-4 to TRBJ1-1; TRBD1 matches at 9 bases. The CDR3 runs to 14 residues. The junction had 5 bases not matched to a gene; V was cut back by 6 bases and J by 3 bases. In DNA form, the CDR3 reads TGTGCCAGCAGCCTGACAGGGGGATACACTGAAGCTTTCTTT. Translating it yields CASSLTGGYTEAFF.

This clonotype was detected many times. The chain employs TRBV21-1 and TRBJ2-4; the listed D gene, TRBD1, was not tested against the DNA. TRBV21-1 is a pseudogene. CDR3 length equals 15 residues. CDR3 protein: CASSKAAGVKNIQYF. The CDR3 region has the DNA TGTGCCAGCAGCAAAGCGGCCGGGGTTAAAAACATTCAGTACTTC.

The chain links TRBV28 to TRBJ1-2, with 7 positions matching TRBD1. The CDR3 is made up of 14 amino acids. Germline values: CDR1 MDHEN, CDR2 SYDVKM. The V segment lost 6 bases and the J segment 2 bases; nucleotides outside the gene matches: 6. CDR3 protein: CASSLQGRNYGYTF. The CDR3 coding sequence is TGTGCCAGCAGCTTACAGGGGCGGAACTATGGCTACACCTTC.

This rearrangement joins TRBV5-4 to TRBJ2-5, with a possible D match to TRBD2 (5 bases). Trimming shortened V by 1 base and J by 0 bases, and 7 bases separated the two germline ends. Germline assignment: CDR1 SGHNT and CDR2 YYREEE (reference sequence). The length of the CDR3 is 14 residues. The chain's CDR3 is CASSLRRDQETQYF. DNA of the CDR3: TGTGCCAGCAGCTTGAGGCGGGACCAAGAGACCCAGTACTTC.

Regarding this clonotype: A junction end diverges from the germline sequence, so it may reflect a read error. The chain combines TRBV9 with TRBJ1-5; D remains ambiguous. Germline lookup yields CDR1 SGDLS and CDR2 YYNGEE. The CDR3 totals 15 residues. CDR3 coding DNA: TGTGCCAGCAGCGCCTTCGACCAAGGCAACCAGCCCCAGCATTTT. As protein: CASSAFDQGNQPQHF.

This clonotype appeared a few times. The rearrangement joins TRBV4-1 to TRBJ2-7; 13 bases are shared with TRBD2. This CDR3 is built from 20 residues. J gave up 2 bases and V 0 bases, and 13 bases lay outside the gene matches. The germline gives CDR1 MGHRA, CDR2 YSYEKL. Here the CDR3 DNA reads TGCGCCAGCAGCCAAGATCGATTACTAGCGGGAGGGCCCGGGGCCTACGAGCAGTACTTC. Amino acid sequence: CASSQDRLLAGGPGAYEQYF.

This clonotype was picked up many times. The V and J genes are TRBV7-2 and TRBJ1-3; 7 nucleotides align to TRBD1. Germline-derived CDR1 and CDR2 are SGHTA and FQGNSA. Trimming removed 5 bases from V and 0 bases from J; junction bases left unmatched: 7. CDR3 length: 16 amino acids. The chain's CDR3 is CASSDRTGPSGNTIYF. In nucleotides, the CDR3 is TGTGCCAGCAGCGACCGGACAGGTCCCTCTGGAAACACCATATATTTT.

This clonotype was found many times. Written as DNA, the CDR3 is TGTGCCAGCAGTTTAGCGGCGTCCGGGGAGCTGTTTTTT. Amino acids: CASSLAASGELFF. The V call is TRBV12-3 or TRBV12-4, the J call TRBJ2-2; D unresolved. The CDR3 consists of 13 residues. Trimming shortened V by 0 bases and J by 6 bases, and 5 bases separated the two germline ends.

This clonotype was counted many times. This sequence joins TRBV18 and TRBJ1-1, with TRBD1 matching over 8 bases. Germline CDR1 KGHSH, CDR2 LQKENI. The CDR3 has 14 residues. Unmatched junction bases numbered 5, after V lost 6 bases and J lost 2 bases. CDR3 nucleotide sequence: TGTGCCAGCTCCGGAGACAGGGGTAACACTGAAGCTTTCTTT. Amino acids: CASSGDRGNTEAFF.

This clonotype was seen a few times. Here the CDR3 DNA reads TGTGCCAGCAGTGAATATAGGGTCCCCTACGAGCAGTACTTC. This translates into CASSEYRVPYEQYF. This chain joins TRBV25-1 and TRBJ2-7; D gene uncertain. Germline V CDR1 and CDR2: MGHDK, SYGVNS. The CDR3 has 14 amino acids. V was clipped by 0 bases and J by 2 bases, with 8 bases between them.

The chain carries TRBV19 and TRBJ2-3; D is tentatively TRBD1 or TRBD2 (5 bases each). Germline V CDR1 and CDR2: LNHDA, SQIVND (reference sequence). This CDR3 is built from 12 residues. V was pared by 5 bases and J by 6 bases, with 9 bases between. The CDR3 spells CASSGTRDTQYF. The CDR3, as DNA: TGTGCCAGTAGTGGGACGCGCGATACGCAGTATTTT.

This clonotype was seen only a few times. The CDR3, as DNA: TGTGCCAGCAGCTCCCGACAGGGGGGGGGCAATGAGCAGTTCTTC. It specifies CASSSRQGGGNEQFF. The chain links TRBV12-3 or TRBV12-4 to TRBJ2-1; 9 nucleotides match TRBD1. The CDR3 totals 15 residues. V shed 6 bases and J 6 bases; nucleotides not matched to a gene: 9.

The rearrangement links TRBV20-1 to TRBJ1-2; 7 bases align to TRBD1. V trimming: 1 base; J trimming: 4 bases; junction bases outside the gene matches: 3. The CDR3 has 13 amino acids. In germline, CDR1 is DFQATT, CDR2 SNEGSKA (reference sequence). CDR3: CSARGGGGYGYTF. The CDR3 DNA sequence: TGCAGTGCTAGAGGAGGGGGCGGCTATGGCTACACCTTC.

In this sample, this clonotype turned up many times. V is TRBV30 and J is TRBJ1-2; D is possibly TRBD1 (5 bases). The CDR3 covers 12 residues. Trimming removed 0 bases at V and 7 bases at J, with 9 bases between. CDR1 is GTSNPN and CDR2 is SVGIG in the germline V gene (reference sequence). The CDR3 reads CAWSVVRGGYTF. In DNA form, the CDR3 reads TGTGCCTGGAGTGTAGTGAGGGGTGGCTACACCTTC.

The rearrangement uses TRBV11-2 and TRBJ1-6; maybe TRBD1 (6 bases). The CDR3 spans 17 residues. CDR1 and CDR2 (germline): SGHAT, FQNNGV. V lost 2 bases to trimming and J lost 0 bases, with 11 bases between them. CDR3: CASSLRQGSSYNSPLHF. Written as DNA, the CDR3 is TGTGCCAGCAGCTTAAGGCAGGGGAGCTCCTATAATTCACCCCTCCACTTT.

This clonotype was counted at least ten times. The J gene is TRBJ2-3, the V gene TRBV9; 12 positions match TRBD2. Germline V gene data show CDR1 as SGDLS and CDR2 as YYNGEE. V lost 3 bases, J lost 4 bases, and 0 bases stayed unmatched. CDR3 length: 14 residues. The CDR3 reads CASSASGRADTQYF. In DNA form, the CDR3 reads TGTGCCAGCAGCGCTAGCGGGAGGGCAGATACGCAGTATTTT. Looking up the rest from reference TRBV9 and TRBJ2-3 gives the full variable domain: DSGVTQTPKHLITATGQRVTLRCSPRSGDLSVYWYQQSLDQGLQFLIQYYNGEERAKGNILERFSAQQFPDLHSELNLSSLELGDSALYFCASSASGRADTQYFGPGTRLTVL.

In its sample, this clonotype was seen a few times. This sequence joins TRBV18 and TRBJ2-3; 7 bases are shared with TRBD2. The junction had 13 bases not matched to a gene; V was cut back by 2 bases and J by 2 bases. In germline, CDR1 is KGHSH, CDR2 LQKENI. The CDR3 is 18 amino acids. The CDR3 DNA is TGTGCCAGCTCACCAAGGTTAGGGACTACTGGAAACACAGATACGCAGTATTTT. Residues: CASSPRLGTTGNTDTQYF.